This TCR beta chain was recorded in a study of blood T cells in healthy people across ages. The CDR3 runs 15 residues. Per germline, CDR1 SQVTM and CDR2 ANQGSEA. With 0 bases removed from V and 2 bases from J, the gap between germline ends came to 14 bases. It was with a sample-barcoded 5' primer and a J-beta primer mix that a second PCR of roughly 7 to 12 cycles was run. TCRdb redid the calling of the 5' RACE reads with MiXCR, one entry per CDR3 protein. The sample carries approximately 800,000 distinct CDR3 sequences, approximately 60% recorded once. The V and J genes are TRBV29-1 and TRBJ2-7; D not certain. Source material: blood. The clonotype comes from a middle-aged man in good health. The CDR3 protein is CSVEDLQGGTYEQYF. The DNA of the CDR3 is TGCAGCGTTGAAGATCTTCAAGGCGGAACCTACGAGCAGTACTTC.